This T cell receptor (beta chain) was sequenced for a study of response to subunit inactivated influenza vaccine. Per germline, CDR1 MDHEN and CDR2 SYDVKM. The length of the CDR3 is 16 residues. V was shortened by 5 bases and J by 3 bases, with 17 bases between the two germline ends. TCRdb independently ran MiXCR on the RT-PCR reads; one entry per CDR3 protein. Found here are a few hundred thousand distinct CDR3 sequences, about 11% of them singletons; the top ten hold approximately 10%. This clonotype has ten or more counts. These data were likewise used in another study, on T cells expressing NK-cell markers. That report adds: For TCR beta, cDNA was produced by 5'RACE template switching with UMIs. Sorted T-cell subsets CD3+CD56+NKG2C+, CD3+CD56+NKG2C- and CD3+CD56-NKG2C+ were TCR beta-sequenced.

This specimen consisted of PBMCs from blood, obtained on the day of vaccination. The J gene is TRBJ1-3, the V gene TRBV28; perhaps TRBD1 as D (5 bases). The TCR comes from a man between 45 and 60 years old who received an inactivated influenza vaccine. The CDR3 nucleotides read TGTGCCAGCAGTACTCAATCCGGGACGGTTGGAAACACCATATATTTT. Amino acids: CASSTQSGTVGNTIYF.